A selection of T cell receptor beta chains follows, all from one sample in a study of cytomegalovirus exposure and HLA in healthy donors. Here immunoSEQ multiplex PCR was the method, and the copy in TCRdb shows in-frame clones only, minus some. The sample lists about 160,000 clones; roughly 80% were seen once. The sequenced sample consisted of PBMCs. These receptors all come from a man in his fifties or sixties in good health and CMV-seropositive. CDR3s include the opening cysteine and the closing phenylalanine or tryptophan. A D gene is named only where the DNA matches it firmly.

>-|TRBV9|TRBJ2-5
CASSVAPGVQETQYF
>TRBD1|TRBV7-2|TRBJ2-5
CASSLGTGTGVETQYF
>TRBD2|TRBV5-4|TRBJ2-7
CASSLKLSGGAAEQYF
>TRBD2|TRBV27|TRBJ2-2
CASSLYSLAGGRRTGELFF
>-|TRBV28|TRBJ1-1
CASSLATEAFF
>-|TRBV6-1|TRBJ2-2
CAIYTGELFF
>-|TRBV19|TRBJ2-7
CASSISGNEQYF
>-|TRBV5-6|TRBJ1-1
CASFPVGGPTEAFF
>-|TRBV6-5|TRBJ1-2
CASSYYVGSYGYTF
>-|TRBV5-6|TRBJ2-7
CASSLRGVYYEQYF
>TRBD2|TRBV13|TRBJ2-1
CASSLLGRNRGDEQFF
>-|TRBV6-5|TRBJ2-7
CASSAPHGGLYEQYF
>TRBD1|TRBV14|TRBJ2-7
CASSQNRDRTVF
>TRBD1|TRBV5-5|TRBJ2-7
CASSLSGTEMYEQYF
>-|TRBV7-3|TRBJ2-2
CASSFQRAQNTGELFF
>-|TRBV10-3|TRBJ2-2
CATRDTGELFF
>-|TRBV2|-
CASLRDITYEQYF
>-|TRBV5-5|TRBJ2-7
CASSLSRAEQYF
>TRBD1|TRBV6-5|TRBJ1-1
CASSYSTGRNTEAFF
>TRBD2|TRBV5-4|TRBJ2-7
CASSLAGRGGSEQYF
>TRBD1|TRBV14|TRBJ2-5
CASSQDRDRLQETQYF
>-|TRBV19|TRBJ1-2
CASSLSRDNYGYTF
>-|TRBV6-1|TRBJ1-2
CASSEGAPQGINFGYTF
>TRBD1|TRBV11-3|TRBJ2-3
CASSSQGARTDTQYF
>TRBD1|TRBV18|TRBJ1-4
CASSPRQGATNEKLFF
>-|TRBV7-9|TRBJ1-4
CASSPETGLNEKLFF
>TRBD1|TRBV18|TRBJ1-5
CASSSRGSNQPQHF
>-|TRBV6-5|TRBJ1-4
CASSRDFNEKLFF
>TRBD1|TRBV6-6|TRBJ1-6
CASMERDTGGNSPLHF
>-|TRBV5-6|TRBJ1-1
CASSFRGLNTEAFF
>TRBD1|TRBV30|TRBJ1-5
CAWSPGTGNNQPQHF
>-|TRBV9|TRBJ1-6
CASSVGLDSPLHF
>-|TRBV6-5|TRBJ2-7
CASSMAGSYEQYF
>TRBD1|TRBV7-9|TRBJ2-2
CASSFRDSLNTGELFF
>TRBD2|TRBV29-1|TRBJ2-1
CSVGRRGGDNEQFF
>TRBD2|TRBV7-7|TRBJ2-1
CASSFASGGANEQFF
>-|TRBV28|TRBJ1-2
CASSLSGSGYTF
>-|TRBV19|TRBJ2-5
CASSSRGVWTQYF
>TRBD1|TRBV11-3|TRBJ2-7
CASSPDRGQVKQYF
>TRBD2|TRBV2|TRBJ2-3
CASSEAGRAPDTQYF
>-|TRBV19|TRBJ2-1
CASSTDGGPSYNEQFF
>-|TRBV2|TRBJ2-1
CASNPDGYNEQFF
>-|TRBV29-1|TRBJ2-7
CSAYHRFSYEQYF
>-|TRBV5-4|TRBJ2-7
CASSLATQGSAEQYF
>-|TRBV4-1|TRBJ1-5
CASSQESYRGDRNQPQHF
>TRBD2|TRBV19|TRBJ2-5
CASSIFSGGAQETQYF
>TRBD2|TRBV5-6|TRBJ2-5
CASSFEAGEETQYF
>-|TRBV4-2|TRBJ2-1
CASSERPGIDEQFF
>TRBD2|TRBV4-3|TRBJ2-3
CASSRKVAGGTDTQYF
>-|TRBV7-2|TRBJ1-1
CASSLMRATEAFF
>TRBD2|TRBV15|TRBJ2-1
CATSTGERGEQFF
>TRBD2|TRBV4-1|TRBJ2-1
CASSQVGLAGGYNEQFF
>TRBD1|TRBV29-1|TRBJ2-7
CSVDVDRGSYEQYF
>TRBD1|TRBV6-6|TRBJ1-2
CASKPGQGAGYTF